This T cell receptor (beta chain) is drawn from a study of shared clonotypes between healthy human individuals. V was pared by 11 bases and J by 4 bases, with 11 bases between. The CDR3 is 11 amino acids. Germline assignment: CDR1 ENHRY and CDR2 SYGVKD. Genomic DNA of every subset was divided equally among multiple immunoSEQ plates. Profiling relied on immunoSEQ multiplex PCR, and the TCRdb table lists in-frame clones only, not all of them. The top ten hold nearly 1.5% of the sample, which has about 1 million clones, more than 65% seen once. Sequenced: memory CD4+ T cells sorted from blood. The subset was: CD45RA-negative fraction. The chain is built from TRBV10-3 and TRBJ2-5, with a weak D call TRBD1 (5 bases). The receptor was derived from a young man in good health. The CDR3 coding sequence is TGTGCCTCAGGGATGATAGAGACCCAGTACTTC. It translates to CASGMIETQYF.